Shown below are 23 T cell receptor beta chains from a single sample sequenced in a study of cytomegalovirus exposure and HLA in healthy donors (dated 2017 in TCRdb). The library was produced with the immunoSEQ multiplex PCR assay. For the multiplex PCR, a mixture combining 60 forward primers for TCR Vbeta segments and 13 reverse primers for TCR Jbeta segments was used. In TCRdb, the immuneACCESS table is reduced to in-frame sequences with V and J assigned. These tables do not hold every clone; where another copy was compared, an unresolved V gene accounts for under half, and the others remain unexplained. Within this sample are under 150,000 clones, with approximately 84% of them counted one time only. The ten largest clones add up to around 1.5% of the sample. The sample taken for sequencing was PBMCs. These receptors were collected from a man aged 25 to 40 in good health and CMV-seropositive.

This chain links TRBV6-5 with TRBJ1-2; D is uncertain. There are 15 residues in the CDR3. Germline assignment: CDR1 MNHEY and CDR2 SVGAGI. V lost 5 bases and J lost 0, with 13 bases in between. The CDR3 region is CASSPYSTANYGYTF. The CDR3 DNA is TGTGCCAGCAGTCCCTACTCCACAGCTAACTATGGCTACACCTTC.

This clone was seen a single time. The chain couples TRBV15 to TRBJ1-1; D is unclear. Looked up from germline, CDR1 is LNHNV and CDR2 is YYDKDF (reference sequence). This CDR3 region has 14 residues. The V end lost 1 base, the J end lost 5 bases, and 11 bases lay between the germline ends. CDR3 protein: CATSRARIGTEAFF. The CDR3 coding sequence is TGTGCCACCAGCAGAGCCAGGATAGGAACTGAAGCTTTCTTT. The whole variable domain, filled in from reference TRBV15 and TRBJ1-1, reads DAMVIQNPRYQVTQFGKPVTLSCSQTLNHNVMYWYQQKSSQAPKLLFHYYDKDFNNEADTPDNFQSRRPNTSFCFLDIRSPGLGDTAMYLCATSRARIGTEAFFGQGTRLTVV.

This chain joins TRBV11-1 and TRBJ2-3, with 15 bases lining up with TRBD2. CDR3 length: 17 residues. CDR1 is SGHAT, CDR2 FQDESV, per germline (reference sequence). The trim removed 3 bases at V and 6 bases at J, leaving 7 bases unmatched. The CDR3 reads CASSLSGLAGGRDTQYF. In DNA form, the CDR3 reads TGTGCCAGCAGCTTGTCCGGACTAGCGGGAGGGCGCGATACGCAGTATTTT.

This chain joins TRBV9 and TRBJ1-6, with 9 bases fitting TRBD1. CDR1 and CDR2 from the germline V gene are SGDLS and YYNGEE. V lost 0 bases, J lost 4 bases, and 2 bases stayed unmatched. There are 16 residues in the CDR3. CDR3 DNA sequence: TGTGCCAGCAGCGTAGGGGACAGGGCGTATAATTCACCCCTCCACTTT. Its protein product is CASSVGDRAYNSPLHF.

The rearrangement uses TRBV28 and TRBJ2-5, with D perhaps matching TRBD1 (5 bases). V dropped 5 bases and J dropped 5 bases, with 9 bases sitting between them. CDR1 and CDR2 (germline): MDHEN, SYDVKM. CDR3 length: 12 residues. DNA of the CDR3: TGTGCCAGCAGTGCCAGGGTTGAGACCCAGTACTTC. It encodes CASSARVETQYF.

The chain couples TRBV29-1 to TRBJ2-7; 9 positions agree with TRBD1. The CDR3 consists of 13 residues. Trimming cost V 5 bases and J 3 bases; bases outside gene matches: 5. Germline values: CDR1 SQVTM, CDR2 ANQGSEA. CDR3 in DNA: TGCAGCGTTCGGGGGACAGGGTTCTACGAGCAGTACTTC. It codes for CSVRGTGFYEQYF.

J is TRBJ2-1 and V is TRBV7-6, with 12 bases lining up with TRBD2. The CDR3 covers 17 residues. Trimming took 4 bases from V and 6 from J; bases not matched to a gene: 10. Germline V gene lookup returns CDR1 SGHVS and CDR2 FNYEAQ. CDR3 loop: CASSSSLAGGVGNEQFF. CDR3 nucleotide sequence: TGTGCCAGCAGCTCCTCCCTAGCGGGGGGGGTGGGCAATGAGCAGTTCTTC. Looking up the rest from reference TRBV7-6 and TRBJ2-1 gives the full variable domain: GAGVSQSPRYKVTKRGQDVALRCDPISGHVSLYWYRQALGQGPEFLTYFNYEAQQDKSGLPNDRFSAERPEGSISTLTIQRTEQRDSAMYRCASSSSLAGGVGNEQFFGPGTRLTVL.

The CDR3: CASSPSDRGFPQHF. CDR3 nucleotide sequence: TGTGCCAGCTCACCTTCAGACAGGGGGTTTCCCCAGCATTTT. The chain recombines TRBV18 with TRBJ1-5; 9 bases agree with TRBD1. The germline V gene encodes CDR1 KGHSH and CDR2 LQKENI. After removal of 3 bases from V and 10 bases from J, the junction contained 7 bases not matched to a gene. This CDR3 is built from 14 residues.

The chain recombines TRBV7-3 with TRBJ1-6; no firm D call. Trimming shortened V by 2 bases and J by 0 bases, and 14 bases separated the two germline ends. This CDR3 comprises 18 residues. CDR1 is SGHTA, CDR2 FQGTGA, per germline. The CDR3 nucleotides read TGTGCCAGCAGCTTACCTAATTCGGTTAGCTCCTATAATTCACCCCTCCACTTT. Translating it yields CASSLPNSVSSYNSPLHF.

J is TRBJ2-7 and V is TRBV28; weak D call: TRBD1 (6 bases). Germline CDR1 reads MDHEN; CDR2 reads SYDVKM. This CDR3 has 16 amino acids. The V end was cut by 1 base, the J end by 3 bases, with 16 bases between. Written as DNA, the CDR3 is TGTGCCAGCAGTTTATTTGGTCAGGGGATGTACTACGAGCAGTACTTC. Translating it yields CASSLFGQGMYYEQYF.

The V gene is TRBV13, the J gene TRBJ2-2; 8 nucleotides match TRBD1. This CDR3 has 14 amino acids. From germline, CDR1 is PRHDT and CDR2 FYEKMQ (reference sequence). V was clipped by 7 bases and J by 3 bases; unmatched bases: 4. Written as DNA, the CDR3 is TGTGCCAGCAACGACAGGGGTCACACCGGGGAGCTGTTTTTT. Translating it yields CASNDRGHTGELFF.

The chain uses TRBV27 and TRBJ2-7; TRBD1 might be the D (5 bases). Germline CDR1 and CDR2: MNHEY and SMNVEV (reference sequence). V lost 11 bases to trimming and J lost 5 bases, with 19 bases between them. The CDR3 consists of 13 residues. Here the CDR3 DNA reads TGTGCCGTCGGAAGCAGGGCTCACCACGAGCAGTACTTC. Residues: CAVGSRAHHEQYF.

The genes are TRBV19 and TRBJ1-5, with 7 bases lining up with TRBD1. With 8 bases clipped from V and 10 bases from J, the junction kept 11 bases outside the gene matches. Germline V lookup: CDR1 LNHDA, CDR2 SQIVND (reference sequence). The CDR3 contains 13 residues. The CDR3 region has the DNA TGTGCCAGTGCAGACAGGGTAAGCGAACCCCAGCATTTT. It codes for CASADRVSEPQHF.

This clone was recorded once. The V gene is TRBV6-5, the J gene TRBJ2-1; tentative D call: TRBD1 (5 bases). CDR3 length: 12 amino acids. In germline, CDR1 is MNHEY, CDR2 SVGAGI. Trimming pared 0 bases from V and 8 bases from J, leaving 5 bases between. CDR3 in DNA: TGTGCCAGCAGTTACTCAGGGGATGAGCAGTTCTTC. It yields the protein CASSYSGDEQFF.

Comment on this clone: Mismatch with germline at one junction end may stem from a read error. V gene TRBV7-9 combines with J gene TRBJ1-5; D unresolved. This CDR3 is 15 amino acids long. The germline V gene has CDR1 SEHNR and CDR2 FQNEAQ (reference sequence). In DNA, the CDR3 is TGTTCCAGCAGCCCAGGTGACATCGTAGGTCAGCCCCAGCATTTT. This encodes CSSSPGDIVGQPQHF.

V and J are TRBV27 and TRBJ2-3; 11 bases are shared with TRBD2. CDR1 and CDR2 (germline): MNHEY, SMNVEV (reference sequence). The CDR3 runs to 15 residues. V was pared by 5 bases and J by 5 bases, with 6 bases of the junction left unmatched. The CDR3 loop reads CASSPIAGGQDTQYF. CDR3 DNA: TGTGCCAGCAGTCCCATAGCGGGGGGGCAAGATACGCAGTATTTT.

CDR3 protein: CASSLGTGRLENEQFF. The CDR3 region has the DNA TGCGCCAGCAGCCTGGGGACAGGGAGGTTGGAGAATGAGCAGTTCTTC. The rearrangement links TRBV4-1 to TRBJ2-1; 9 bases align to TRBD1. The germline CDR1 and CDR2 sequences are MGHRA and YSYEKL. J was trimmed by 7 bases and V by 4 bases; bases with no gene match: 11. This CDR3 has 16 amino acids.

The rearrangement links TRBV7-2 to TRBJ2-5; TRBD2 matches at 8 bases. The closer fit of TRBJ2-7 to the DNA end suggests the J call may be wrong. The germline V gene encodes CDR1 SGHTA and CDR2 FQGNSA. The CDR3 contains 13 residues. Written as DNA, the CDR3 is TGTGCCAGCAGGCCCAGCGGGAGCGGCGAGCAGTACTTC. As protein: CASRPSGSGEQYF.

The chain recombines TRBV19 with TRBJ2-3; possibly TRBD1 for D (6 bases). Germline V CDR1 and CDR2: LNHDA, SQIVND (reference sequence). Trimming stripped 6 bases from V and 8 bases from J, with 21 bases between. The CDR3 runs 15 residues. This chain's CDR3 is CASRGAGQLQGTQYF. The CDR3 region has the DNA TGTGCCAGTAGGGGGGCTGGCCAGCTCCAGGGTACGCAGTATTTT.

The rearrangement joins TRBV6-1 to TRBJ1-2, with a tentative D call TRBD1 (6 bases). Looked up from germline, CDR1 is MNHNS and CDR2 is SASEGT. V was shortened by 2 bases and J by 1 base, with 8 bases between the two germline ends. The CDR3 contains 14 residues. This chain's CDR3 is CASSEMGHNYGYTF. As DNA, the CDR3 is TGTGCCAGCAGTGAAATGGGACATAACTATGGCTACACCTTC.

The J gene is TRBJ2-5, the V gene TRBV10-1; 11 bases align to TRBD2. The DNA end lines up better with TRBJ2-7; the J call may be wrong. In germline, CDR1 is WNHNN, CDR2 SYGVQD (reference sequence). This CDR3 comprises 15 residues. The CDR3 loop reads CATSGLADLTYEQYF. The DNA for the CDR3 is TGCGCCACCTCGGGACTAGCGGACCTTACCTACGAGCAGTACTTC.

V gene TRBV5-1 combines with J gene TRBJ1-1, with 7 bases lining up with TRBD1. The CDR3 runs to 16 residues. The J segment lost 0 bases and the V segment lost 0 bases, leaving 5 bases of the junction unmatched. The germline gives CDR1 SGHRS, CDR2 YFSETQ. CDR3 in amino acids: CASSLVGGGMNTEAFF. The CDR3, as DNA: TGCGCCAGCAGCTTGGTAGGGGGCGGAATGAACACTGAAGCTTTCTTT. Together with reference TRBV5-1 and TRBJ1-1, the CDR3 gives the full variable domain: KAGVTQTPRYLIKTRGQQVTLSCSPISGHRSVSWYQQTPGQGLQFLFEYFSETQRNKGNFPGRFSGRQFSNSRSEMNVSTLELGDSALYLCASSLVGGGMNTEAFFGQGTRLTVV.

The genes are TRBV9 and TRBJ2-7; 11 bases match TRBD1. The trim removed 0 bases at V and 5 bases at J, leaving 4 bases unmatched. Germline CDR1 is SGDLS and CDR2 is YYNGEE. The CDR3 extends over 15 amino acids. CDR3 DNA: TGTGCCAGCAGCGTAGCAGGACAGGGGGCACACGAGCAGTACTTC. Encoded protein: CASSVAGQGAHEQYF.